This TCR beta chain originates from a study of OX40 agonist ivuxolimab in advanced cancers. Only in-frame clones appear in the TCRdb table, and some are missing; sequencing was by immunoSEQ multiplex PCR. The top ten hold under 7.5% of the sample, which has just under 85,000 clones, about 88% seen once. The sample here was CD4+ or CD8+ T cells sorted from blood, taken in a trial of the OX40 agonist ivuxolimab. This TCR came from an adult with an advanced solid tumor such as melanoma, head and neck, liver or kidney cancer.

The CDR3: CASIPGRGSYEQYF. CDR3 coding DNA: TGTGCCAGCATCCCGGGCAGGGGCTCCTACGAGCAGTACTTC. V usage is TRBV6-5 and J usage is TRBJ2-7; perhaps TRBD1 as D (6 bases). Trimming cost V 7 bases and J 0 bases, with 13 bases left between them. The CDR3 totals 14 residues. The germline gives CDR1 MNHEY, CDR2 SVGAGI.